This record concerns one T cell receptor (beta chain) sequence. The antigen this receptor binds is unknown. The sample holds no much larger clone one base away, and base qualities are not on file. This specimen comes from a study of technical replicates of blood from a few donors (dated by TCRdb to 2016 to 2017). Libraries were prepared through the immunoSEQ multiplex PCR assay. TCRdb's version of the immuneACCESS table is confined to in-frame rearrangements and falls short of the full clone set. An unresolved V gene accounts for under half of the shortfall where checked; the remainder is of unknown origin. The sample contains more than 70,000 clones, about 92% of them found a single time. The ten top clones hold 0.24% of the sample. The CDR3, cysteine through phenylalanine, is 12 amino acids long. Of all the DNA, just the CDR3 is kept, 36 bases in frame from base 1. V is pared back by 10 bases and J by 4 bases, with 14 bases lying between the germline termini. According to the germline V gene, CDR1 reads MNHNS and CDR2 reads SASEGT.

Sequenced: T cells isolated from PBMCs. The sequence was collected from a human donor in good health. The sequence is built from TRBV6-1 and TRBJ2-7, with TRBD2 perhaps the D gene, on 5 matching bases. The bases read TGTGCCATCCGGGATCCGACGTACGAGCAGTACTTC. Translation gives CAIRDPTYEQYF.